A selection of T cell receptor beta chains follows, all from one sample in a study of identical twins. One entry per CDR3 protein results from TCRdb running MiXCR on the 5' RACE reads. The sample holds 250,000 or so distinct CDR3 sequences, about 7.5% seen once. The sample was also linked to a second study, of yellow fever vaccine responses in identical twins.

The material sequenced was CD8+ T cells sorted from blood. The receptors were sampled from a woman younger than 30 in good health. The CDR3 runs from the conserved cysteine through the conserved F or W. The D gene is left open where the match is weak. Only part of the rows carry a size: once, few, many, or a class if the clone is expanded.

TRBV27	few	TRBJ1-4	.	CASSFKQGPTNEKLFF	TGTGCCAGCAGTTTCAAGCAGGGACCAACTAATGAAAAACTGTTTTTT
TRBV9	many	TRBJ2-3	.	CASSVGGGDTQYF	TGTGCCAGCAGCGTAGGGGGAGGAGATACGCAGTATTTT
TRBV13	many	TRBJ1-2	.	CASSLEAEGYGYTF	TGTGCCAGCAGCTTAGAGGCCGAGGGCTATGGCTACACCTTC
TRBV20-1	.	TRBJ2-5	.	CSARDGGGETQYF	TGCAGTGCTAGAGATGGGGGAGGTGAGACCCAGTACTTC
TRBV7-6	few	TRBJ1-5	.	CASSLGSAQPQHF	TGTGCCAGCAGCTTAGGGTCGGCTCAGCCCCAGCATTTT
TRBV4-1	few	TRBJ2-2	TRBD2	CASSQKPGTSRWKTEPGELFF	TGCGCCAGCAGCCAAAAACCCGGGACTAGTCGATGGAAAACCGAACCCGGGGAGCTGTTTTTT
TRBV12-3/TRBV12-4	few	TRBJ2-3	.	CASSFLFADTQYF	TGTGCCAGCAGTTTTCTATTTGCAGATACGCAGTATTTT
TRBV11-2	many	TRBJ2-5	TRBD1	CASSRTGEKETQYF	TGTGCCAGCAGCCGGACAGGGGAAAAAGAGACCCAGTACTTC
TRBV20-1	few	TRBJ2-1	.	CSAIGEGAQDEQFF	TGCAGTGCTATAGGGGAGGGGGCGCAGGATGAGCAGTTCTTC
TRBV6-1	few	TRBJ1-1	TRBD1	CASFPGTGLMNTEAFF	TGTGCCAGTTTTCCCGGGACAGGGCTGATGAACACTGAAGCTTTCTTT
TRBV27	.	TRBJ2-1	.	CASSLVRSYNEQFF	TGTGCCAGCAGTCTGGTCAGATCCTACAATGAGCAGTTCTTC
TRBV7-9	.	TRBJ2-1	TRBD1	CASSDRRQGFDNEQFF	TGTGCCAGCAGCGATAGGCGACAGGGGTTTGACAATGAGCAGTTCTTC
TRBV6-2/TRBV6-3	.	TRBJ2-1	TRBD1	CASSYGGTGYNEQFF	TGTGCCAGCAGTTACGGAGGGACAGGCTACAATGAGCAGTTCTTC
TRBV5-1	many	TRBJ2-7	TRBD2	CASSLRAGDGEQYF	TGCGCCAGCAGCTTGAGAGCGGGAGACGGGGAGCAGTACTTC
TRBV27	few	TRBJ1-1	.	CASSPPLEVGAHTEAFF	TGTGCCAGCAGTCCACCTTTGGAAGTTGGGGCCCACACTGAAGCTTTCTTT
TRBV29-1	many	TRBJ2-1	TRBD1	CSVRDRVYNEQFF	TGCAGCGTTAGGGACAGGGTCTACAATGAGCAGTTCTTC
TRBV5-6	once	TRBJ2-7	TRBD2	CASSLDGGRTYEQYF	TGTGCCAGCAGCTTGGATGGCGGGAGAACATACGAGCAGTACTTC
TRBV7-2	.	TRBJ2-4	TRBD2	CASSLVIGGRAGNIQYF	TGTGCCAGCAGCTTAGTAATTGGCGGGAGGGCCGGAAACATTCAGTACTTC
TRBV3-1	many	TRBJ2-5	.	CASSQGDRWETQYF	TGTGCCAGCAGCCAAGGCGACAGGTGGGAGACCCAGTACTTC
TRBV20-1	many	TRBJ1-4	.	CSARGQHVGVEKLFF	TGCAGTGCTAGAGGCCAACACGTAGGAGTTGAAAAACTGTTTTTT
TRBV20-1	few	TRBJ2-7	TRBD2	CSARDPAGVHGYEQYF	TGCAGTGCTAGAGATCCGGCGGGAGTACACGGATACGAGCAGTACTTC
TRBV7-9	many	TRBJ2-2	TRBD2	CASSARGENTGELFF	TGTGCCAGCAGTGCTCGGGGGGAGAACACCGGGGAGCTGTTTTTT
TRBV27	.	TRBJ1-2	.	CASSLTRRDGYTF	TGTGCCAGCAGTTTAACCCGGCGGGATGGCTACACCTTC
TRBV2	many	TRBJ1-1	.	CASRITGLPHTEAFF	TGTGCCAGCAGGATAACGGGACTCCCCCACACTGAAGCTTTCTTT
TRBV15	.	TRBJ2-2	TRBD2	CATSFQWGTSTGELFF	TGTGCCACCAGCTTCCAATGGGGGACTAGCACCGGGGAGCTGTTTTTT
TRBV9	many	TRBJ2-1	.	CASSSRTAEQFF	TGTGCCAGCAGCAGTCGGACAGCCGAGCAGTTCTTC
TRBV7-9	many	TRBJ2-7	TRBD2	CASSGGLAGYEQYF	TGTGCCAGCAGCGGGGGACTAGCTGGCTACGAGCAGTACTTC
TRBV5-5	.	TRBJ1-4	TRBD1	CASSSGQGYIANEKLFF	TGTGCCAGCAGCTCGGGACAGGGTTACATAGCTAATGAAAAACTGTTTTTT
TRBV24-1	many	TRBJ2-1	.	CATSDSDSLIYNEQFF	TGTGCCACCAGTGATTCCGACTCCCTCATTTACAATGAGCAGTTCTTC
TRBV2	.	TRBJ2-1	.	CASSEGNNEQFF	TGTGCCAGCAGTGAAGGTAACAATGAGCAGTTCTTC
TRBV4-1	many	TRBJ2-1	TRBD2	CASSPGGGKFEQFF	TGCGCCAGCAGCCCTGGCGGGGGAAAGTTTGAGCAGTTCTTC
TRBV7-8	many	TRBJ1-2	TRBD1	CASSTRTGANYGYTF	TGTGCCAGCAGCACGAGGACAGGAGCTAACTATGGCTACACCTTC
TRBV9	.	TRBJ2-1	.	CASSVETYYNEQFF	TGTGCCAGCAGCGTCGAGACTTACTACAATGAGCAGTTCTTC
TRBV15	few	TRBJ2-7	.	CATSRDGGSTYEQYF	TGTGCCACCAGCAGAGATGGGGGAAGCACCTACGAGCAGTACTTC